In its sample, the clone carrying this TCR beta chain was seen a few times. Antigen: not known. Of the isolated RNA, all was reverse transcribed, and so the sequenced material was expressed TCRB transcripts. The assay was immunoSEQ multiplex PCR, and TCRdb's table has in-frame clones only and misses some. The data hold hundreds of thousands of clones, with 25% to 35% observed a single time. These data are taken from a study of beta chain features in type 1 diabetes. Each sorted population was over 98% pure. Trimming at V came to 5 bases and at J to 3 bases, leaving 12 bases not matched to a gene. Germline V gene lookup returns CDR1 SGHTA and CDR2 FQGNSA. This CDR3 spans 17 amino acids. Whole-study findings and limits: Within patients, naive, central memory and Treg TCRB repertoires seemed more similar than within healthy donors.

The rearrangement uses TRBV7-2 and TRBJ2-2, with TRBD1 identical over 7 bases. Source material: naive CD4+ T cells from blood. The source of this sequence is a man younger than 30 in good health. Written as DNA, the CDR3 is TGTGCCAGCAGCCTAGACAGGGAAAGGGGGTACACCGGGGAGCTGTTTTTT. Protein: CASSLDRERGYTGELFF.